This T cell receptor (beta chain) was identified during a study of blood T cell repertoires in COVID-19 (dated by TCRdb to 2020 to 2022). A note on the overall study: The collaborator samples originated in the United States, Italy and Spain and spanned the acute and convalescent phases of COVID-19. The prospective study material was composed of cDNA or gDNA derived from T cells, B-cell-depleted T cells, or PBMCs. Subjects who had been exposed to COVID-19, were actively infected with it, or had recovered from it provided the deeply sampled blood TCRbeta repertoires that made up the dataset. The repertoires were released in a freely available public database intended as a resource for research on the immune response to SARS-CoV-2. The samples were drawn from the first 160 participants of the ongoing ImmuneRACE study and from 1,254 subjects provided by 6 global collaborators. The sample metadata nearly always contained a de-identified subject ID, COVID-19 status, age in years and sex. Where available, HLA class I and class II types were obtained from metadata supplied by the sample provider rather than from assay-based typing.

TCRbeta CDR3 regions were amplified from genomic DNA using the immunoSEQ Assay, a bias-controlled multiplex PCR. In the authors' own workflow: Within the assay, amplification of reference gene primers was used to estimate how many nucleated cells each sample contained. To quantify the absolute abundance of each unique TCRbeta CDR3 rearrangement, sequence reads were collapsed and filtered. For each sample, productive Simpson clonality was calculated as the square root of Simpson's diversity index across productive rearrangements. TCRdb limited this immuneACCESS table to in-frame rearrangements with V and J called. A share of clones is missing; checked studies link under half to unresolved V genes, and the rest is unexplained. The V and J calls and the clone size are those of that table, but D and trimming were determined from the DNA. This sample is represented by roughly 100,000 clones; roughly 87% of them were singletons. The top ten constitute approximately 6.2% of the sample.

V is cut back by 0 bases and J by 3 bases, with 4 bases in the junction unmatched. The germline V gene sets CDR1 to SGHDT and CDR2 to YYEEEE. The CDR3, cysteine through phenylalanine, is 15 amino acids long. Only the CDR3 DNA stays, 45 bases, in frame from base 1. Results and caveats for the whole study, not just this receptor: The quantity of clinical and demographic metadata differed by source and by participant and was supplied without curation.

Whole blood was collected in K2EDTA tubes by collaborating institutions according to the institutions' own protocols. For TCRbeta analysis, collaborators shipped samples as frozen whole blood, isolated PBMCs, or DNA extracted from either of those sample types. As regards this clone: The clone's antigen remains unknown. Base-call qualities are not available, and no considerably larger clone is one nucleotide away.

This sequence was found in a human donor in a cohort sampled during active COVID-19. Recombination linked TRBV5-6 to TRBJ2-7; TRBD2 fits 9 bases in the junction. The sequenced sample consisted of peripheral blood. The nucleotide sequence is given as TGTGCCAGCAGCTTGGGAGTAGCGGGGGACTACGAGCAGTACTTC. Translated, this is CASSLGVAGDYEQYF.